The subject of this entry is one T cell receptor (beta chain). Its antigen remains unknown. Treatment noted: 15 to 20 received Ad26.COV2.S at low or high dose, single or two shots; about 5 received placebo; per-sample allocation not given. All samples were drawn on day 63, counting from the first vaccine or placebo injection. An Ad26 vector expressing Wuhan-strain SARS-CoV-2 spike constituted the vaccine. The sample originates from a study of Ad26.COV2.S vaccination and SARS-CoV-2 variants. The study, taken as a whole, reports: The study found similar non-spike TCR breadth in vaccine and placebo recipients.

There are 14 residues in the CDR3. CDR1 is SGHKS and CDR2 is YYEKEE in the germline V gene (reference sequence). The V end was cut by 0 bases, the J end by 0 bases, with 7 bases between. Profiling relied on immunoSEQ multiplex PCR, and the TCRdb table lists in-frame clones only, not all of them. The sample yields hundreds of thousands of clones, 92% seen once. The clonotype comes from a person aged 18-65 years who received the Ad26.COV2.S COVID-19 vaccine or a placebo. The rearrangement uses TRBV5-5 and TRBJ2-7; D is perhaps TRBD1 or TRBD2 (5 bases each). This sample comprised peripheral blood, obtained in a trial of Ad26.COV2.S vaccine versus placebo. The CDR3 region is CASSLGGSSYEQYF. In DNA form, the CDR3 reads TGTGCCAGCAGCTTGGGGGGGAGCTCCTACGAGCAGTACTTC.